A selection of T cell receptor beta chains follows, all from one sample in a study of T cell repertoires in cytomegalovirus infection. What these receptors recognize is not known. TCRdb called the reads again in MiXCR, with one record for every CDR3 protein. The table includes nearly 700,000 distinct CDR3 sequences, around a third detected once. The material was cultured PBMCs, obtained from culture after CMV antigen stimulation. The source is a human donor in good health (CMV status not recorded). Some clones in this sample may be carry-over from other donors' samples. CDR3s include the opening cysteine and the closing phenylalanine or tryptophan.

J | V | CDR3
TRBJ2-2 | TRBV7-8 | CASSLVGLAGGGYTGELFF
TRBJ2-1 | TRBV4-1 | CASSHWGVAGGPGNEQFF
TRBJ2-3 | TRBV13 | CASSQMGLAGDTQYF
TRBJ1-4 | TRBV7-8 | CASSLRGGGLAF
TRBJ2-3 | TRBV7-8 | CASSLVGLAGGGNTQYF
TRBJ2-7 | TRBV19 | CASSIQFSYEQYF
TRBJ1-5 | TRBV7-2 | CASSPDGHQPQHF
TRBJ2-7 | TRBV7-8 | CASTRDRGYYEQYF
TRBJ2-5 | TRBV12-3/TRBV12-4 | CASTKTPGLETQYF
TRBJ2-2 | TRBV4-2 | CASSQGRLAGGFNTGELFF
TRBJ2-3 | TRBV5-4 | CASSLNTRPDTQYF
TRBJ2-5 | TRBV4-1 | CASSQFWGGGTQYF
TRBJ2-1 | TRBV29-1 | CSALGGAPSSYNEQFF
TRBJ2-5 | TRBV12-5 | CASGLVPDGISTQETQYF
TRBJ1-2 | TRBV7-4 | CASSLRGGDGGYGYTF
TRBJ2-1 | TRBV6-2/TRBV6-3 | CASIWGGVGAEQFF
TRBJ1-1 | TRBV7-2 | CASSRTVQWTPEAFF
TRBJ2-1 | TRBV20-1 | CSAPSGPYNEQFF
TRBJ2-3 | TRBV7-9 | CASSFPLAGGPDTQYF
TRBJ2-6 | TRBV2 | CASHSGANVLTF
TRBJ1-2 | TRBV19 | CASSILVGDSGYGYTF
TRBJ2-2 | TRBV7-2 | CASSLVRDTGELFF
TRBJ2-3 | TRBV7-9 | CASSLSGGPVDTQYF
TRBJ2-1 | TRBV2 | CATPRDGFYNEQFF
TRBJ2-7 | TRBV7-6 | CASSFETGISPYEQYF
TRBJ2-1 | TRBV5-6 | CASSSVAGVSYNEQFF
TRBJ2-7 | TRBV30 | CAWSVRWLAGLRRYEQYF
TRBJ1-5 | TRBV2 | CASIDGRSGPQHF
TRBJ2-3 | TRBV7-2 | CASSQGHEADTQYF
TRBJ1-4 | TRBV19 | CASSIRRGNEKLFF
TRBJ2-5 | TRBV9 | CASSAGTGLETQYF
TRBJ2-1 | TRBV28 | CARLGQGGNNEQFF
TRBJ1-2 | TRBV7-2 | CASSLGRGTGGGGYTF
TRBJ1-2 | TRBV12-3/TRBV12-4 | CASIHPLYGYTF
TRBJ2-5 | TRBV6-2/TRBV6-3 | CASSTLGGPETQYF
TRBJ2-7 | TRBV6-2/TRBV6-3 | CASRWTGYVEQYF
TRBJ2-3 | TRBV4-3 | CASSQRTHRQDTQYF
TRBJ1-1 | TRBV7-6 | CASSADPNTEAFF
TRBJ2-7 | TRBV6-2/TRBV6-3 | CASRHRGDSYEQYF
TRBJ1-2 | TRBV7-2 | CASSSNSGGSYGYTF
TRBJ2-2 | TRBV27 | CASNLAGGYTGELFF
TRBJ1-1 | TRBV7-8 | CASTPRVNTEAFF
TRBJ2-2 | TRBV12-3/TRBV12-4 | CATTPIIGAGELFF
TRBJ2-1 | TRBV12-3/TRBV12-4 | CASSPSPGLGDNEQFF
TRBJ2-1 | TRBV12-3/TRBV12-4 | CASRPWTGNGDEQFF
TRBJ2-3 | TRBV6-5 | CASSYSGGGLTSSTDTQYF
TRBJ2-5 | TRBV7-6 | CASSLLGAGETQYF
TRBJ2-1 | TRBV6-2/TRBV6-3 | CASNGLAGGGIYNEQFF